A selection of T cell receptor beta chains follows, all from one sample in a study of blood T cell repertoires in COVID-19. Method: immunoSEQ multiplex PCR; TCRdb's copy keeps in-frame clones and lacks some. The data hold 35,000 or so clones, with over 75% observed a single time. Sequencing was performed on peripheral blood. Every receptor here comes from a human donor in a cohort sampled during active or convalescent COVID-19. The donor label of this sample is uncertain. CDR3s include the opening cysteine and the closing phenylalanine or tryptophan. Each record gives: D gene, V gene, clone size, J gene, CDR3 protein, CDR3 DNA. D genes are given only for firm matches. Only some rows state a clone size, as once, few, many or a class for expanded clones.

D: TRBD2
V: TRBV6-2/TRBV6-3
size: .
J: TRBJ2-7
CDR3: CASSYVLAGAYEQYF
DNA: TGTGCCAGCAGTTACGTTCTAGCGGGCGCCTACGAGCAGTACTTC

D: TRBD1
V: TRBV14
size: .
J: TRBJ2-7
CDR3: CASSQGYGGTGADYEQYF
DNA: TGTGCCAGCAGCCAAGGATACGGCGGGACAGGCGCAGACTACGAGCAGTACTTC

D: .
V: TRBV29-1
size: .
J: TRBJ2-7
CDR3: CSVGEGDEQYF
DNA: TGCAGCGTTGGTGAGGGTGACGAGCAGTACTTC

D: TRBD1
V: TRBV19
size: few
J: TRBJ1-5
CDR3: CATSSGGTGIQPQHF
DNA: TGTGCCACATCTAGCGGCGGGACAGGGATTCAGCCCCAGCATTTT

D: .
V: TRBV9
size: once
J: TRBJ1-6
CDR3: CASSADPERGGLLHF
DNA: TGTGCCAGCAGCGCCGACCCGGAGCGGGGTGGACTCCTCCACTTT

D: TRBD1
V: TRBV28
size: .
J: TRBJ1-6
CDR3: CASSTGTGSKSPLHF
DNA: TGTGCCAGCAGTACAGGGACAGGGTCCAAATCACCCCTCCACTTT

D: .
V: TRBV30
size: .
J: TRBJ2-1
CDR3: CAWSETRSSYNEQFF
DNA: TGTGCCTGGAGTGAGACGAGGAGCTCCTACAATGAGCAGTTCTTC

D: TRBD2
V: TRBV24-1
size: .
J: TRBJ2-5
CDR3: CATSDLGLAGVETQYF
DNA: TGTGCCACCAGTGATTTAGGTCTAGCGGGAGTAGAGACCCAGTACTTC

D: TRBD1
V: TRBV28
size: few
J: TRBJ1-1
CDR3: CASTLDRVTEAFF
DNA: TGTGCCAGCACCCTGGACAGGGTCACTGAAGCTTTCTTT

D: .
V: TRBV7-2
size: few
J: TRBJ2-7
CDR3: CASSVLTGYEQYF
DNA: TGTGCCAGCAGCGTACTGACAGGTTACGAGCAGTACTTC

D: TRBD2
V: TRBV15
size: .
J: TRBJ2-3
CDR3: CATSRDGGSSTDTQYF
DNA: TGTGCCACCAGCAGAGATGGCGGGAGTAGCACAGATACGCAGTATTTT

D: .
V: TRBV30
size: .
J: TRBJ1-3
CDR3: CAWSATAGNTIYF
DNA: TGTGCCTGGAGTGCGACAGCTGGAAACACCATATATTTT

D: TRBD1
V: TRBV14
size: .
J: TRBJ1-3
CDR3: CASSQGQGFSGNTIYF
DNA: TGTGCCAGCAGCCAGGGACAGGGATTCTCTGGAAACACCATATATTTT

D: .
V: TRBV6-5
size: once
J: TRBJ1-3
CDR3: CASSKQSSGNTIYF
DNA: TGTGCCAGCAGCAAACAGAGCTCTGGAAACACCATATATTTT

D: TRBD1
V: TRBV6-2/TRBV6-3
size: .
J: TRBJ1-2
CDR3: CASSYWDRDGYTF
DNA: TGTGCCAGCAGTTACTGGGACAGGGACGGCTACACCTTC

D: .
V: TRBV28
size: .
J: TRBJ2-7
CDR3: CASSLPYRHEQYF
DNA: TGTGCCAGCAGTTTACCCTATCGTCACGAGCAGTACTTC

D: .
V: TRBV19
size: .
J: TRBJ1-1
CDR3: CASSIGPRGAQNKAFF
DNA: TGTGCCAGTAGTATAGGGCCCCGGGGTGCCCAAAATAAAGCTTTCTTT

D: .
V: TRBV14
size: .
J: TRBJ2-7
CDR3: CASSPWTARGSEQYF
DNA: TGTGCCAGCAGCCCCTGGACGGCTCGGGGATCCGAGCAGTACTTC

D: TRBD1
V: TRBV10-2
size: .
J: TRBJ1-5
CDR3: CASPRDRGLYSNQPQHF
DNA: TGCGCCAGCCCCCGGGACAGGGGGCTTTATAGCAATCAGCCCCAGCATTTT

D: TRBD2
V: TRBV6-5
size: .
J: TRBJ2-1
CDR3: CASSWEREGEQFF
DNA: TGTGCCAGCAGTTGGGAGCGGGAGGGTGAGCAGTTCTTC

D: .
V: TRBV24-1
size: .
J: TRBJ2-2
CDR3: CATSDYGRNTGELFF
DNA: TGTGCCACCAGTGATTACGGGAGAAACACCGGGGAGCTGTTTTTT

D: .
V: TRBV30
size: .
J: TRBJ1-3
CDR3: CAWNPKGQGNTIYF
DNA: TGTGCCTGGAATCCTAAGGGGCAAGGAAACACCATATATTTT

D: .
V: TRBV7-2
size: .
J: TRBJ2-5
CDR3: CASQDILQETQYF
DNA: TGTGCCAGCCAGGACATTCTTCAAGAGACCCAGTACTTC

D: TRBD1
V: TRBV5-5
size: .
J: TRBJ1-4
CDR3: CASSQRDRSNEKLFF
DNA: TGTGCCAGCAGCCAACGGGACAGGAGTAATGAAAAACTGTTTTTT

D: .
V: TRBV30
size: .
J: TRBJ1-6
CDR3: CAWRAFGGSPLHF
DNA: TGTGCCTGGAGGGCCTTCGGGGGTTCACCCCTCCACTTT

D: .
V: TRBV6-6
size: .
J: TRBJ1-1
CDR3: CASSSFQGGAFF
DNA: TGTGCCAGCAGTTCATTTCAAGGGGGAGCTTTCTTT

D: .
V: TRBV5-6
size: .
J: TRBJ2-7
CDR3: CASSLDWRGSYEQYF
DNA: TGTGCCAGCAGCTTGGACTGGAGGGGATCCTACGAGCAGTACTTC

D: TRBD2
V: TRBV6-5
size: .
J: TRBJ2-5
CDR3: CASQVGREQETQYF
DNA: TGTGCCAGCCAAGTCGGGCGGGAGCAAGAGACCCAGTACTTC

D: .
V: TRBV19
size: once
J: TRBJ1-2
CDR3: CASSIGRAGGYTF
DNA: TGTGCCAGTAGTATCGGCCGGGCGGGAGGCTACACCTTC

D: .
V: TRBV4-3
size: .
J: TRBJ1-2
CDR3: CASSRGQNNNYGYTF
DNA: TGCGCCAGCAGCCGAGGACAGAATAATAACTATGGCTACACCTTC

D: TRBD2
V: TRBV28
size: .
J: TRBJ2-5
CDR3: CASSFGLAGETQYF
DNA: TGTGCCAGCAGTTTTGGGTTAGCGGGAGAGACCCAGTACTTC

D: .
V: TRBV7-3
size: .
J: TRBJ2-2
CDR3: CASSMRGKGTGELFF
DNA: TGTGCCAGCTCTATGCGAGGAAAAGGCACCGGGGAGCTGTTTTTT

D: TRBD2
V: TRBV5-8
size: .
J: TRBJ2-5
CDR3: CASNGLEREGETQYF
DNA: TGTGCCAGCAACGGACTAGAACGGGAGGGGGAGACCCAGTACTTC

D: .
V: TRBV5-6
size: few
J: TRBJ2-7
CDR3: CASSLGESSYEQYF
DNA: TGTGCCAGCAGCTTGGGTGAGAGCTCCTACGAGCAGTACTTC

D: .
V: TRBV2
size: once
J: TRBJ1-4
CDR3: CASSERGRFEKLFF
DNA: TGTGCCAGCAGTGAAAGAGGAAGATTTGAAAAACTGTTTTTT

D: .
V: TRBV3-1/TRBV3-2
size: .
J: TRBJ2-7
CDR3: CASSQGRQAHEQYF
DNA: TGTGCCAGCAGCCAGGGGAGACAGGCCCACGAGCAGTACTTC

D: .
V: TRBV6-6
size: .
J: TRBJ1-1
CDR3: CASSYGGRANTEAFF
DNA: TGTGCCAGCAGTTATGGCGGGAGGGCGAACACTGAAGCTTTCTTT

D: TRBD2
V: TRBV29-1
size: .
J: TRBJ2-7
CDR3: CSVAALAGAQEYF
DNA: TGCAGCGTTGCGGCTCTAGCGGGAGCCCAGGAGTACTTC

D: TRBD2
V: TRBV5-1
size: .
J: TRBJ2-3
CDR3: CASTRGGITDTQYF
DNA: TGCGCCAGCACCCGCGGGGGGATCACAGATACGCAGTATTTT

D: .
V: TRBV28
size: .
J: TRBJ2-1
CDR3: CASSVGVRNEQFF
DNA: TGTGCCAGCAGCGTGGGAGTTCGGAATGAGCAGTTCTTC

D: TRBD1
V: TRBV6-5
size: few
J: TRBJ1-5
CDR3: CASSLTGAQNQPQHF
DNA: TGTGCCAGCAGCCTCACAGGGGCGCAGAATCAGCCCCAGCATTTT